This TCR beta chain was identified during a study of cytomegalovirus exposure and HLA in healthy donors. General study findings and limits: The majority of TCR sequences were rare, yet some public TCRs appeared in many donors. Later analysis demonstrated an association between a missense DCLRE1C variant and TCR beta V- and J-gene trimming.

Details on this clone: Its cognate antigen is unknown.

The PCR ran on 60 Vbeta and 13 Jbeta primers. Per the original methods: Unique TCR beta chains totaled 80 million to 100 million in a later count, with roughly 11 million of them shared. Profiling relied on immunoSEQ multiplex PCR, and the TCRdb table lists in-frame clones only, not all of them. V and J calls and clone size are those listed in that table; D and trimming were worked out from the DNA. This table holds roughly 140,000 clones, about three quarters found once. The CDR3 contains 15 residues. Germline trimming cut 2 bases from V and 6 bases from J; bases unmatched to any gene: 1. Germline loops: CDR1 MNHNS, CDR2 SASEGT.

This TCR was recovered from a man between 18 and 29 years old in good health and CMV-seronegative. The chain is built from TRBV6-1 and TRBJ2-2; 12 bases are shared with TRBD2. Sequencing was carried out using PBMCs. DNA for the CDR3: TGTGCCAGCAGTGAATCTAGCGGGGGGGCCGGGGAGCTGTTTTTT. This sequence encodes CASSESSGGAGELFF.